The T cell receptor beta chain described here comes from a study of cytomegalovirus exposure and HLA in healthy donors. Study-wide context: The roughly 120 million unique TCR beta sequences, from roughly 170 million T cells, were found by an earlier analysis. Study-wide results and limits: TCR beta chain V- and J-gene trimming was linked, in a later analysis, to a missense variant in DCLRE1C.

It was with 60 Vbeta and 13 Jbeta primers that the PCR ran. Profiled with immunoSEQ multiplex PCR; TCRdb holds only in-frame clones, not every one. The top ten clones hold 0.2% to 0.3% of a sample with more than 150,000 clones, around 82% of them seen once. CDR3 length equals 16 residues. V dropped 0 bases and J dropped 5 bases, with 14 bases sitting between them. The germline CDR1 and CDR2 sequences are MGHRA and YSYEKL. Comment on this clone: Its target is unknown.

The sequence derives from a boy younger than 18 in good health and CMV-seronegative. Sequencing was carried out using PBMCs. The chain joins TRBV4-1 to TRBJ1-5; D might be TRBD1 (6 bases). CDR3 coding DNA: TGCGCCAGCAGCCAAGATAGAGGACAGACTCATCAGCCCCAGCATTTT. Translation gives CASSQDRGQTHQPQHF.